The rows below give T cell receptor beta chains drawn from one sample of a study of blood T cell repertoires in COVID-19. Repertoires were generated with immunoSEQ multiplex PCR, while TCRdb's copy carries only in-frame clones and drops some. The sample gives 300,000 to 350,000 clones, around 91% of which show up once; around 4.4% is in the top ten. The sequenced sample was PBMCs or T cells enriched from blood (not recorded which). The receptors were sampled from a woman younger than 30 with acute COVID-19. Both conserved end residues are part of each CDR3. D genes are given only for firm matches. Clone size is shown for a subset of rows, as once, few, many or a class of expanded clone.

D: NA
J: TRBJ2-7
length: 17
V: TRBV10-1
size: NA
CDR3: CASRYLSLIQGSYEQYF
DNA: TGCGCCAGCAGATACTTAAGCTTGATCCAGGGCTCCTACGAGCAGTACTTC

D: NA
J: TRBJ1-6
length: 16
V: TRBV6-1
size: NA
CDR3: CASSDPVQSLNSPLHF
DNA: TGTGCCAGCAGTGATCCTGTACAGAGTCTTAATTCACCCCTCCACTTT

D: NA
J: TRBJ2-5
length: 13
V: TRBV7-2
size: NA
CDR3: CASSRQVQETQYF
DNA: TGTGCCAGCAGCCGACAGGTCCAAGAGACCCAGTACTTC

D: TRBD1
J: TRBJ1-1
length: 13
V: TRBV11-2
size: NA
CDR3: CASRQGENTEAFF
DNA: TGTGCCAGCAGGCAGGGGGAGAACACTGAAGCTTTCTTT

D: NA
J: TRBJ1-4
length: 13
V: TRBV12-3/TRBV12-4
size: NA
CDR3: CASTPGFGEKLFF
DNA: TGTGCCAGCACCCCAGGGTTTGGAGAAAAACTGTTTTTT

D: TRBD1
J: TRBJ1-1
length: 12
V: TRBV30
size: NA
CDR3: CAWGQGGTEAFF
DNA: TGTGCCTGGGGACAGGGAGGCACTGAAGCTTTCTTT

D: NA
J: TRBJ1-2
length: 12
V: TRBV2
size: few
CDR3: CASSDRINGYTF
DNA: TGTGCCAGCAGTGACAGGATTAATGGCTACACCTTC

D: TRBD1
J: TRBJ1-1
length: 12
V: TRBV10-3
size: NA
CDR3: CAISGQGGEAFF
DNA: TGTGCCATCAGTGGACAGGGGGGGGAAGCTTTCTTT

D: NA
J: TRBJ1-2
length: 13
V: TRBV6-5
size: NA
CDR3: CASSHDRSYGYTF
DNA: TGTGCCAGCAGTCACGACAGGAGCTATGGCTACACCTTC

D: TRBD2
J: TRBJ2-5
length: 13
V: TRBV10-2
size: NA
CDR3: CASRGGIEKTQYF
DNA: TGCGCCAGCAGGGGGGGGATCGAAAAGACCCAGTACTTC

D: NA
J: TRBJ1-2
length: 13
V: TRBV18
size: NA
CDR3: CASSTPEFGGYTF
DNA: TGTGCCAGCTCGACGCCGGAGTTCGGGGGCTACACCTTC

D: TRBD2
J: TRBJ2-1
length: 15
V: TRBV19
size: NA
CDR3: CASSILAGENNEQFF
DNA: TGTGCCAGTAGTATACTAGCGGGAGAGAACAATGAGCAGTTCTTC

D: TRBD1
J: TRBJ2-7
length: 12
V: TRBV12-3/TRBV12-4
size: NA
CDR3: CASSGIGGPRYF
DNA: TGTGCCAGCAGTGGAATAGGGGGCCCGCGGTACTTC

D: TRBD1
J: TRBJ1-2
length: 13
V: TRBV9
size: NA
CDR3: CASSSQGLDGYTF
DNA: TGTGCCAGCAGCTCACAGGGGCTCGATGGCTACACCTTC

D: TRBD1
J: TRBJ2-2
length: 15
V: TRBV5-1
size: NA
CDR3: CASSWTGQNTGELFF
DNA: TGCGCCAGCAGCTGGACAGGGCAGAACACCGGGGAGCTGTTTTTT

D: NA
J: TRBJ2-4
length: 13
V: TRBV24-1
size: NA
CDR3: CATILWFKNIQYF
DNA: TGTGCCACCATACTGTGGTTCAAAAACATTCAGTACTTC

D: NA
J: TRBJ1-4
length: 15
V: TRBV18
size: few
CDR3: CASSSMAGPNEKLFF
DNA: TGTGCCAGCTCAAGCATGGCGGGGCCTAATGAAAAACTGTTTTTT

D: NA
J: TRBJ1-5
length: 16
V: TRBV7-9
size: NA
CDR3: CASSPGPGYSNQPQHF
DNA: TGTGCCAGCAGCCCCGGGCCAGGGTATAGCAATCAGCCCCAGCATTTT

D: NA
J: TRBJ2-3
length: 15
V: TRBV7-2
size: once
CDR3: CASSLQGTTPDTQYF
DNA: TGTGCCAGCAGCTTACAGGGAACCACCCCGGATACGCAGTATTTT

D: NA
J: TRBJ1-1
length: 14
V: TRBV6-5
size: NA
CDR3: CASRRQSMNTEAFF
DNA: TGTGCCAGCAGGAGACAGAGCATGAACACTGAAGCTTTCTTT

D: TRBD1
J: TRBJ1-2
length: 15
V: TRBV27
size: NA
CDR3: CASSPTTSGQGGYTF
DNA: TGTGCCAGCAGCCCAACTACCTCTGGACAGGGGGGCTACACCTTC

D: NA
J: TRBJ2-2
length: 14
V: TRBV28
size: once
CDR3: CASRPGHHTGELFF
DNA: TGTGCCAGCAGACCCGGACACCACACCGGGGAGCTGTTTTTT

D: NA
J: TRBJ2-7
length: 16
V: TRBV28
size: once
CDR3: CASSAVGQSTSYEQYF
DNA: TGTGCCAGCAGTGCCGTCGGACAGAGTACGTCCTACGAGCAGTACTTC

D: NA
J: TRBJ2-1
length: 17
V: TRBV21-1
size: once
CDR3: CASSKKSYLAGEIGQFF
DNA: TGTGCCAGCAGCAAAAAATCATACCTAGCGGGAGAAATCGGTCAGTTCTTC

D: TRBD2
J: TRBJ2-6
length: 19
V: TRBV7-3
size: few
CDR3: CASSPGLAGLVSGANVLTF
DNA: TGTGCCAGCAGCCCGGGACTAGCGGGGCTGGTCTCTGGGGCCAACGTCCTGACTTTC

D: TRBD2
J: TRBJ2-3
length: 16
V: TRBV5-1
size: NA
CDR3: CASSPLAGGSTDTQYF
DNA: TGCGCCAGCAGCCCCTTAGCGGGGGGTAGCACAGATACGCAGTATTTT

D: TRBD2
J: TRBJ2-1
length: 14
V: TRBV2
size: NA
CDR3: CASREGLAGARQFF
DNA: TGTGCCAGCAGAGAGGGACTAGCGGGAGCCCGGCAGTTCTTC

D: NA
J: TRBJ1-5
length: 14
V: TRBV19
size: NA
CDR3: CASKVVGTEQPQHF
DNA: TGTGCCAGTAAGGTAGTAGGAACGGAGCAGCCCCAGCATTTT

D: TRBD1
J: TRBJ1-5
length: 15
V: TRBV2
size: NA
CDR3: CASSDVTTGDQPQHF
DNA: TGTGCCAGCAGTGACGTTACCACAGGGGATCAGCCCCAGCATTTT

D: NA
J: TRBJ1-2
length: 12
V: TRBV5-1
size: few
CDR3: CASSLAQDGYTF
DNA: TGCGCCAGCAGCTTGGCGCAGGATGGCTACACCTTC

D: NA
J: TRBJ2-7
length: 14
V: TRBV18
size: NA
CDR3: CASSPGTGYWEQYF
DNA: TGTGCCAGCTCACCCGGTACGGGATATTGGGAGCAGTACTTC

D: NA
J: TRBJ2-7
length: 13
V: TRBV15
size: NA
CDR3: CATSSLATYEQYF
DNA: TGTGCCACCAGCAGTCTAGCCACCTACGAGCAGTACTTC

D: TRBD1
J: TRBJ2-7
length: 15
V: TRBV28
size: NA
CDR3: CASSPDRGIRYEQYF
DNA: TGTGCCAGCAGTCCCGACAGGGGAATTAGATACGAGCAGTACTTC

D: NA
J: TRBJ1-2
length: 15
V: TRBV30
size: NA
CDR3: CAWTKDDGLLGGYTF
DNA: TGTGCCTGGACTAAAGACGACGGATTACTAGGCGGCTACACCTTC

D: NA
J: TRBJ1-1
length: 17
V: TRBV21-1
size: once
CDR3: CASSKVGRLTGDTEAFF
DNA: TGTGCCAGCAGCAAAGTTGGGAGACTGACCGGGGACACTGAAGCTTTCTTT

D: NA
J: TRBJ1-1
length: 15
V: TRBV28
size: NA
CDR3: CASSLERALNTEAFF
DNA: TGTGCCAGCAGTCTCGAGAGGGCCCTGAACACTGAAGCTTTCTTT

D: NA
J: TRBJ1-2
length: 16
V: TRBV3-1/TRBV3-2
size: NA
CDR3: CASSQGGTGEGYGYTF
DNA: TGTGCCAGCAGCCAAGGCGGGACCGGGGAAGGCTATGGCTACACCTTC

D: NA
J: TRBJ1-1
length: 13
V: TRBV2
size: NA
CDR3: CASSEAENTEAFF
DNA: TGTGCCAGCAGTGAGGCAGAGAACACTGAAGCTTTCTTT

D: NA
J: TRBJ1-5
length: 15
V: TRBV27
size: NA
CDR3: CASSLSRGGGQPQHF
DNA: TGTGCCAGCAGTTTATCACGGGGAGGGGGTCAGCCCCAGCATTTT

D: NA
J: TRBJ2-2
length: 17
V: TRBV27
size: NA
CDR3: CASSLLASDRNTGELFF
DNA: TGTGCCAGCAGTTTACTAGCGTCCGACCGCAACACCGGGGAGCTGTTTTTT

D: NA
J: TRBJ1-5
length: 14
V: TRBV2
size: NA
CDR3: CASSERGGNQPQHF
DNA: TGTGCCAGCAGTGAAAGGGGAGGGAATCAGCCCCAGCATTTT

D: TRBD1
J: TRBJ2-7
length: 13
V: TRBV5-1
size: NA
CDR3: CASSWDSAYEQYF
DNA: TGCGCCAGCAGTTGGGACAGCGCCTACGAGCAGTACTTC

D: NA
J: TRBJ1-5
length: 13
V: TRBV6-1
size: NA
CDR3: CASSDLTNQPQHF
DNA: TGTGCCAGCAGTGATCTCACTAATCAGCCCCAGCATTTT

D: TRBD2
J: TRBJ2-1
length: 16
V: TRBV7-9
size: NA
CDR3: CASSLVSGFSYNEQFF
DNA: TGTGCCAGCAGCTTAGTTAGCGGGTTCTCCTACAATGAGCAGTTCTTC

D: TRBD2
J: TRBJ2-1
length: 16
V: TRBV25-1
size: NA
CDR3: CASSPLYGRAYNEQFF
DNA: TGTGCCAGCAGCCCCCTCTACGGGAGGGCCTACAATGAGCAGTTCTTC

D: TRBD2
J: TRBJ2-7
length: 15
V: TRBV6-5
size: NA
CDR3: CASSSELAGGYEQYF
DNA: TGTGCCAGCAGTTCTGAACTAGCGGGAGGCTACGAGCAGTACTTC

D: TRBD2
J: TRBJ2-1
length: 14
V: TRBV2
size: NA
CDR3: CASSLAGSYNEQFF
DNA: TGTGCCAGCAGTCTAGCGGGCTCCTACAATGAGCAGTTCTTC

D: NA
J: TRBJ1-2
length: 15
V: TRBV2
size: once
CDR3: CASSEAGQGFGGYTF
DNA: TGTGCCAGCAGTGAAGCGGGCCAGGGCTTTGGTGGCTACACCTTC

D: TRBD1
J: TRBJ2-1
length: 13
V: TRBV19
size: NA
CDR3: CASRSDRGNEQFF
DNA: TGTGCCAGTAGATCGGACAGGGGGAATGAGCAGTTCTTC

D: NA
J: TRBJ1-1
length: 13
V: TRBV12-3/TRBV12-4
size: NA
CDR3: CASSFLSDTEAFF
DNA: TGTGCCAGCAGTTTTCTCTCGGACACTGAAGCTTTCTTT

D: NA
J: TRBJ1-1
length: 12
V: TRBV10-3
size: NA
CDR3: CAIRDLNTEAFF
DNA: TGTGCCATACGGGACTTGAACACTGAAGCTTTCTTT

D: NA
J: TRBJ1-5
length: 15
V: TRBV27
size: NA
CDR3: CASSLAQGSNQPQHF
DNA: TGTGCCAGCAGTTTAGCACAGGGTTCCAATCAGCCCCAGCATTTT

D: NA
J: TRBJ1-1
length: 18
V: TRBV4-1
size: NA
CDR3: CASSQVAGHALGGAEAFF
DNA: TGCGCCAGCAGCCAAGTAGCTGGACACGCACTAGGAGGGGCTGAAGCTTTCTTT

D: TRBD1
J: TRBJ2-1
length: 13
V: TRBV29-1
size: NA
CDR3: CSSCLGTGDEQFF
DNA: TGCAGCTCGTGTTTAGGTACAGGGGATGAGCAGTTCTTC

D: TRBD1
J: TRBJ1-2
length: 16
V: TRBV5-4
size: NA
CDR3: CASSSTPGQVTYGYTF
DNA: TGTGCCAGCAGTTCCACCCCGGGACAGGTAACCTATGGCTACACCTTC

D: TRBD2
J: TRBJ2-3
length: 16
V: TRBV28
size: NA
CDR3: CASSLAVAGGTDTQYF
DNA: TGTGCCAGCAGTTTAGCGGTAGCGGGGGGCACAGATACGCAGTATTTT

D: TRBD1
J: TRBJ1-4
length: 15
V: TRBV4-2
size: NA
CDR3: CASSPGDRGPEKLFF
DNA: TGTGCCAGCAGCCCGGGGGACAGGGGGCCGGAAAAACTGTTTTTT

D: TRBD1
J: TRBJ2-7
length: 15
V: TRBV6-5
size: NA
CDR3: CASSYKGAPSSEQYF
DNA: TGTGCCAGCAGTTATAAGGGGGCCCCATCCAGCGAGCAGTACTTC